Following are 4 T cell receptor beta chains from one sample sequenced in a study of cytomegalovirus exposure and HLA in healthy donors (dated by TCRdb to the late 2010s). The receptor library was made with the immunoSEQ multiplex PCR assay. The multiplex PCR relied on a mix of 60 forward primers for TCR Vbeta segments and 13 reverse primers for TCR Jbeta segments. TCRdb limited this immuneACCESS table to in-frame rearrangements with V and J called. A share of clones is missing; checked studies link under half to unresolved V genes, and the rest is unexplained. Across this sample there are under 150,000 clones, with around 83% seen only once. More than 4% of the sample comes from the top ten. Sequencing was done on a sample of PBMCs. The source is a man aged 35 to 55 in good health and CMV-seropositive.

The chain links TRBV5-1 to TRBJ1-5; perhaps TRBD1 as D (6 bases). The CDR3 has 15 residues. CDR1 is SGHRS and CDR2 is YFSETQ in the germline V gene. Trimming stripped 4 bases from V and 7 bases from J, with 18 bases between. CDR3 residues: CASSELGQFNQPQHF. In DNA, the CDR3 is TGCGCCAGCAGCGAGTTGGGACAATTTAACCAGCCCCAGCATTTT.

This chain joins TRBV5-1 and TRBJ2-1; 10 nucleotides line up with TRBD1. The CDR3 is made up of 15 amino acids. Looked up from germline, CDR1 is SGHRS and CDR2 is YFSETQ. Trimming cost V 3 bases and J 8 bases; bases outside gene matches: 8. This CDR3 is CASSSTPTGGDEQFF. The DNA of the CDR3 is TGCGCCAGCAGCTCGACCCCGACAGGGGGCGATGAGCAGTTCTTC.

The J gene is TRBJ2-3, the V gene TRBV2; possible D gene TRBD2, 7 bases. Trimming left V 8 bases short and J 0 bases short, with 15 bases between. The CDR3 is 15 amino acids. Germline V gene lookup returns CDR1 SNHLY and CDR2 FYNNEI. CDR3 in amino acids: CASYRGGPSTDTQYF. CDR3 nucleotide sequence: TGTGCCAGCTATAGGGGGGGGCCTAGCACAGATACGCAGTATTTT.

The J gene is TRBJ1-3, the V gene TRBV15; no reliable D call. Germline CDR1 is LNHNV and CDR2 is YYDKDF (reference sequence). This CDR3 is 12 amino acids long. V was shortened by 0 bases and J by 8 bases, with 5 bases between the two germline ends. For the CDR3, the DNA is TGTGCCACCAGCAGAGATGTAGACACCATATATTTT. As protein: CATSRDVDTIYF.